These T cell receptor beta chains were read from a single sample in a study of control samples from healthy donors and cancer patients. The assay was immunoSEQ multiplex PCR, and TCRdb's table has in-frame clones only and misses some. The data show 150,000 to 200,000 clones, roughly 89% seen once. Material: blood. These receptors were taken from a woman in her forties or fifties in good health. Each CDR3 is given without its conserved first and last residue. D genes are given only for firm matches.

J | V | D | CDR3
TRBJ2-2 | TRBV9 | - | ASSVGHLRGGELF
TRBJ1-2 | TRBV30 | - | AWIEWPYGYT
TRBJ2-2 | TRBV24-1 | - | ATSDLNRQSGELF
TRBJ1-2 | TRBV29-1 | - | SVDSVGGYT
TRBJ2-2 | TRBV11-2 | - | ASSVFQGVGELF
TRBJ1-1 | TRBV28 | - | ASSLASSGELNTEAF
TRBJ1-4 | TRBV14 | - | ASSLGLNEKLF
TRBJ2-3 | TRBV18 | - | ASSQAAIDTQY
TRBJ2-6 | TRBV5-4 | - | ASSLGTSGANVLT
TRBJ2-1 | TRBV4-1 | TRBD2 | ASSQSLLTSGIYNEQF
TRBJ2-3 | TRBV30 | - | AWSAGGTDTQY
TRBJ1-2 | TRBV27 | TRBD1 | ASSSVPGQGDYGYT
TRBJ1-4 | TRBV28 | - | ASSPRGSKLF
TRBJ1-5 | TRBV15 | - | ATRDRTRDQPQH
TRBJ1-4 | TRBV23-1 | TRBD1 | ASSLNDRGQGEKLF
TRBJ1-5 | TRBV28 | TRBD1 | ANVPGTGYSNQPQH
TRBJ1-2 | TRBV6-5 | - | ASSLGPSNYGYT
TRBJ1-1 | TRBV28 | - | ASSLGGSGTEAF
TRBJ1-2 | TRBV7-9 | - | ASIHPQGNYGYT
TRBJ1-5 | TRBV11-3 | TRBD1 | ASSKWTGVSNQPQH
TRBJ1-3 | TRBV11-2 | - | ASSLDVSGNTIY
TRBJ1-1 | TRBV6-6 | - | ASVLRGGNTEAF
TRBJ1-2 | TRBV30 | - | AWTQDSMSMSYT
TRBJ2-3 | TRBV19 | TRBD1 | ASGDRGRSTDTQY
TRBJ1-5 | TRBV6-2/TRBV6-3 | TRBD1 | ASSNLRGRQPQH
TRBJ1-1 | TRBV19 | TRBD1 | ASRSSIRGRNTEAF
TRBJ2-3 | TRBV28 | TRBD2 | ASSTPFGLADTDTQY
TRBJ2-4 | TRBV10-1 | - | ASSDRGIFLAKNIQY
TRBJ1-1 | TRBV5-1 | - | ASSLAAQFDEAF
TRBJ2-7 | TRBV6-5 | - | ASRLGRGLSYEQY
TRBJ1-2 | TRBV6-4 | TRBD1 | ASSDSGQGLEGYT
TRBJ2-3 | TRBV11-3 | - | ASSSGPTDTQY
TRBJ2-7 | TRBV18 | - | ASSPLAPPYEQY
TRBJ2-6 | TRBV20-1 | - | SASRASGANVLT
TRBJ1-4 | TRBV6-5 | - | ASSIPPVSEKLF
TRBJ1-6 | TRBV25-1 | TRBD1 | ASRGQGGWYSPLH
TRBJ1-3 | TRBV7-9 | - | ASSLAGTGNTIY
TRBJ2-5 | TRBV2 | - | ASSDRSGQETQY
TRBJ2-5 | TRBV10-3 | TRBD2 | AISEPDTGGETQY
TRBJ2-2 | TRBV7-2 | - | ASSLEVGELF
TRBJ1-1 | TRBV12-3/TRBV12-4 | - | ASSFSATEAF
TRBJ1-5 | TRBV5-6 | TRBD1 | ASSLGTGMGNQPQH
TRBJ2-5 | TRBV5-1 | - | ASSADWSVQETQY
TRBJ2-1 | TRBV29-1 | TRBD2 | SVSRASGTNEQF
TRBJ2-7 | TRBV28 | - | ASSLFIYEQY
TRBJ1-4 | TRBV6-5 | - | ASIWGSTNEKLF
TRBJ1-1 | TRBV5-1 | - | ASKEGSDTEAF
TRBJ2-5 | TRBV7-2 | TRBD1 | ASSLAVTGAKTQY
TRBJ2-2 | TRBV16 | - | ASSQSSSGELF
TRBJ2-7 | TRBV4-3 | - | ASSQDWKGGEQY
TRBJ2-7 | TRBV9 | - | ASSKRQGGEQY
TRBJ2-7 | TRBV5-1 | - | ASSLGDGGSYEQY
TRBJ2-1 | TRBV27 | - | ASSLGASSGNEQF
TRBJ1-2 | TRBV7-2 | - | ASSLDVVIGGYT
TRBJ2-1 | TRBV27 | - | ASSHSKDNEQF
TRBJ2-5 | TRBV18 | TRBD1 | ASSPQRTGDMETQY
TRBJ2-3 | TRBV5-4 | - | ASSLEERRTDTQY
TRBJ2-4 | TRBV5-4 | - | ASGARGKNIQY
TRBJ1-2 | TRBV7-6 | - | ASSLVRNYGYT
TRBJ1-1 | TRBV5-6 | - | ASSLRSLNTEAF